The 17 T cell receptor beta chains below come from one sample, sequenced in a study of monozygotic twins with cystic fibrosis. Measured with immunoSEQ multiplex PCR; TCRdb has only the in-frame clones, and not every one. The sample has tens of thousands of clones, around nine tenths seen once; the top ten hold roughly 0.19%. The material sequenced was blood. Receptors originate from a boy aged 2 to 10 with cystic fibrosis.

This clone is a singleton in its sample. V is TRBV14 and J is TRBJ1-6, with a tentative D call TRBD1 (5 bases). CDR3 size: 16 residues. Trimming cost V 1 base and J 1 base, with 8 bases left between them. CDR1 and CDR2 (germline): SGHDN, FVKESK. CDR3 amino acids: CASSQGGGSYNSPLHF. The CDR3 nucleotides read TGTGCCAGCAGCCAAGGGGGGGGTTCCTATAATTCACCCCTCCACTTT. The full variable domain, completed using reference TRBV14 and TRBJ1-6, is EAGVTQFPSHSVIEKGQTVTLRCDPISGHDNLYWYRRVMGKEIKFLLHFVKESKQDESGMPNNRFLAERTGGTYSTLKVQPAELEDSGVYFCASSQGGGSYNSPLHFGNGTRLTVT.

CDR3 sequence reads: CASSKAKRCITRNNEQFF. CDR3 DNA: TGTGCCAGCAGCAAAGCAAAACGATGTATTACCAGGAACAATGAGCAGTTCTTC. The chain has TRBV21-1 and TRBJ2-1; the D call TRBD1 from the table was never checked on the DNA. TRBV21-1 is listed as a pseudogene. The CDR3 has 18 amino acids.

This chain connects TRBV9 to TRBJ2-5; TRBD2 is a possible D gene (6 bases). The V gene's germline CDR1 is SGDLS and CDR2 YYNGEE. The CDR3 has 16 residues. The V gene lost 3 bases and the J gene lost 4 bases, with 19 bases spanning the gap. The CDR3 DNA follows: TGTGCCAGCAGCGCCCACGGGGGACGCGGAGGAGAGACCCAGTACTTC. Residues: CASSAHGGRGGETQYF. Looking up the rest from reference TRBV9 and TRBJ2-5 gives the full variable domain: DSGVTQTPKHLITATGQRVTLRCSPRSGDLSVYWYQQSLDQGLQFLIQYYNGEERAKGNILERFSAQQFPDLHSELNLSSLELGDSALYFCASSAHGGRGGETQYFGPGTRLLVL.

The rearrangement links TRBV19 to TRBJ1-2; D is perhaps TRBD1 (6 bases). CDR1 is LNHDA, CDR2 SQIVND, per germline (reference sequence). Trimming removed 4 bases at V and 4 bases at J, with 13 bases between. This CDR3 contains 14 residues. DNA of the CDR3: TGTGCCAGTAGTACAGGGGCCCCTCCCTATGGCTACACCTTC. It encodes CASSTGAPPYGYTF.

V usage is TRBV7-9 and J usage is TRBJ2-1; perhaps TRBD1 as D (6 bases). The V end was cut by 1 base, the J end by 5 bases, with 21 bases between. Per the germline V gene, CDR1 is SEHNR and CDR2 is FQNEAQ (reference sequence). This CDR3 has 18 residues. The CDR3 protein is CASSLVGVGTKSHNEQFF. The CDR3 nucleotides read TGTGCCAGCAGCTTAGTTGGGGTCGGGACAAAAAGTCACAATGAGCAGTTCTTC.

V is TRBV2 and J is TRBJ1-2, with TRBD1 identical over 8 bases. V was clipped by 3 bases and J by 4 bases; unmatched bases: 13. The germline CDR1 and CDR2 sequences are SNHLY and FYNNEI. The CDR3 has 17 amino acids. CDR3 protein: CASSESPGTGEIYGYTF. The CDR3 DNA sequence: TGTGCCAGCAGTGAGAGCCCTGGGACAGGAGAAATCTATGGCTACACCTTC.

The V gene is TRBV9, the J gene TRBJ1-5; D is uncertain. CDR3 length: 13 amino acids. V was clipped by 0 bases and J by 4 bases, with 5 bases between them. Per the germline V gene, CDR1 is SGDLS and CDR2 is YYNGEE. As DNA, the CDR3 is TGTGCCAGCAGCGTAGAACCGAATCAGCCCCAGCATTTT. Translation: CASSVEPNQPQHF.

The chain links TRBV4-1 to TRBJ2-5, with TRBD1 identical over 8 bases. Germline values: CDR1 MGHRA, CDR2 YSYEKL. V shed 2 bases, J shed 5 bases, and the junction held 7 bases outside the gene matches. This CDR3 region has 15 residues. For the CDR3, the DNA is TGCGCCAGCAGCCAATCCGACAGGGGAGTGGAGACCCAGTACTTC. As protein: CASSQSDRGVETQYF.

This clone appeared once. This chain links TRBV7-5 with TRBJ2-5. TRBV7-5 is reported as a pseudogene. This CDR3 spans 14 amino acids. In DNA, the CDR3 is TGTGCCAGAAGCCCAGTGATAAGGGAAGAGACCCAGTACTTC. It encodes CARSPVIREETQYF.

The chain uses TRBV5-6 and TRBJ1-2; D is unclear. Trimming removed 2 bases at V and 3 bases at J, with 11 bases between. The germline gives CDR1 SGHDT, CDR2 YYEEEE. This CDR3 region has 14 residues. CDR3 nucleotide sequence: TGTGCCAGCAGCTTTTACAGAATCGACTATGGCTACACCTTC. Residues: CASSFYRIDYGYTF.

The CDR3 DNA is TGTGCCAGCAGTTCCGTAGGGACCAGCTCTGGAAACACCATATATTTT. Protein product: CASSSVGTSSGNTIYF. The chain has TRBV6-6 and TRBJ1-3; possible D gene TRBD1, 5 bases. The V end was cut by 4 bases, the J end by 0 bases, with 13 bases between. This CDR3 contains 16 residues. The germline V gene encodes CDR1 MNHNY and CDR2 SVGAGI (reference sequence).

The chain employs TRBV7-9 and TRBJ2-1; 8 bases are shared with TRBD2. The trim removed 5 bases at V and 8 bases at J, leaving 8 bases unmatched. CDR1 is SEHNR, CDR2 FQNEAQ, per germline (reference sequence). The CDR3 sequence is 14 residues long. CDR3 DNA sequence: TGTGCCAGCAGCCCGCCCGGACTAGCCCATGAGCAGTTCTTC. Translating gives CASSPPGLAHEQFF.

CDR3 bases: TGTGCCAGCAGTCGTCGGGACATAAGGACCACCGGGGAGCTGTTTTTT. This sequence encodes CASSRRDIRTTGELFF. J is TRBJ2-2 and V is TRBV9, with D perhaps TRBD1 (6 bases). Trimming pared 5 bases from V and 4 bases from J, leaving 18 bases between. CDR3 size: 16 residues. Per germline, CDR1 SGDLS and CDR2 YYNGEE. Supplemented by reference TRBV9 and TRBJ2-2, the full variable domain reads DSGVTQTPKHLITATGQRVTLRCSPRSGDLSVYWYQQSLDQGLQFLIQYYNGEERAKGNILERFSAQQFPDLHSELNLSSLELGDSALYFCASSRRDIRTTGELFFGEGSRLTVL.

This clone was observed a few times. The chain joins TRBV7-9 to TRBJ1-1; D uncertain. Deletions cut 3 bases from V and 0 bases from J, with 8 bases between. This CDR3 contains 14 residues. The germline V gene has CDR1 SEHNR and CDR2 FQNEAQ (reference sequence). This chain's CDR3 is CASSFGQMNTEAFF. CDR3 sequence (DNA): TGTGCCAGCAGCTTTGGTCAGATGAACACTGAAGCTTTCTTT.

The V gene is TRBV5-1, the J gene TRBJ2-7, with 11 bases identical to TRBD1. CDR3 length: 19 amino acids. The junction had 13 bases not matched to a gene; V was cut back by 2 bases and J by 0 bases. The germline CDR1 and CDR2 sequences are SGHRS and YFSETQ. In nucleotides, the CDR3 is TGCGCCAGCAGCTTAGGACCGGGACAGGGGGGTTCAATCTCCTACGAGCAGTACTTC. Translation gives CASSLGPGQGGSISYEQYF.

This clone appeared a few times. The chain carries TRBV5-1 and TRBJ1-4; D is unresolved. V lost 6 bases, J lost 5 bases, and 8 bases lay in between. Looked up from germline, CDR1 is SGHRS and CDR2 is YFSETQ. This CDR3 region has 12 residues. The CDR3 nucleotides are TGCGCCAGCACCTCCGGGAATGAAAAACTGTTTTTT. This codes for CASTSGNEKLFF.

This chain connects TRBV5-6 to TRBJ1-2; possible D gene TRBD1, 6 bases. Looked up from germline, CDR1 is SGHDT and CDR2 is YYEEEE. Trimming removed 0 bases at V and 7 bases at J, with 13 bases between. The CDR3 has 14 residues. The CDR3 reads CASSLDHRVGGYTF. The CDR3 region has the DNA TGTGCCAGCAGCTTGGACCACAGGGTGGGTGGCTACACCTTC.